This record looks at one T cell receptor (beta chain) sequence and its context. Specified time point: blood 2 weeks post-SBRT. Treatment in this sample: 15 Gy SBRT to primary tumor, nephrectomy 4 weeks later. The data originate from a study of radiation and T cells in renal cell carcinoma. The method was immunoSEQ multiplex PCR; TCRdb's version includes in-frame clones alone and lacks a portion of them. The top ten clones hold 4.5% to 7.5% of a sample with more than 100,000 clones, 88% of them seen once. V lost 5 bases and J lost 2; bases outside the gene matches: 7. Germline V CDR1 and CDR2: SNHLY, FYNNEI. The CDR3 is 15 residues long.

This TCR was recovered from a woman in her 70s with renal cell carcinoma. Sample: blood, taken from a patient whose treatment included radiotherapy and nephrectomy. The chain is built from TRBV2 and TRBJ1-2, with 8 bases lining up with TRBD1. This CDR3 is CASSIRQGRNYGYTF. CDR3 nucleotides: TGTGCCAGCAGTATTCGACAGGGGCGAAACTATGGCTACACCTTC.